The sequence of this T cell receptor (beta chain) was determined in a study of CD8 T cells in ankylosing spondylitis. Study-wide points: A motif in TCR beta, a set of under ten highly homologous variants, appeared characteristic of ankylosing spondylitis blood.

TCRdb analysed the 5' RACE reads with MiXCR anew, one entry per CDR3 protein. The repertoire holds approximately 300,000 distinct CDR3 sequences, with under 8.5% as singletons. The germline gives CDR1 MDHEN, CDR2 SYDVKM. CDR3 length: 17 amino acids. J lost 4 bases, V lost 5 bases, and 13 bases had no gene match. As to this clonotype: What it recognizes is unknown.

Sequenced input: blood, either unsorted or a sorted T cell fraction (not recorded which). This chain links TRBV28 with TRBJ1-4, with 7 bases identical to TRBD1. This receptor was identified in a male donor with ankylosing spondylitis. In DNA, the CDR3 is TGTGCCAGCAGTACCCGGACAGGCATCCTTTATAATGAAAAACTGTTTTTT. Translated, it gives CASSTRTGILYNEKLFF. The whole variable domain, remainder taken from reference TRBV28 and TRBJ1-4, is DVKVTQSSRYLVKRTGEKVFLECVQDMDHENMFWYRQDPGLGLRLIYFSYDVKMKEKGDIPEGYSVSREKKERFSLILESASTNQTSMYLCASSTRTGILYNEKLFFGSGTQLSVL.